These T cell receptor beta chains were read from a single sample in a study of shared clonotypes between healthy human individuals. Sequencing used immunoSEQ multiplex PCR; TCRdb keeps in-frame clones, though not all of them. The table lists roughly 660,000 clones, 90% of them singletons. Sample: memory CD8+ T cells from PBMCs. These receptors all come from a man aged 18 to 35 in good health. Some clones in this sample may be carry-over from other donors' samples. Both conserved end residues are part of each CDR3. A D gene is named only where the DNA matches it firmly. Clone size is shown for a subset of rows, as once, few, many or a class of expanded clone.

-	TRBV10-3	-	TRBJ1-1	TGTGCCATCAGTTCGGATCCGGTGAACACTGAAGCTTTCTTT	CAISSDPVNTEAFF
-	TRBV10-3	TRBD2	TRBJ2-2	TGTGCCATCAGTGAGGGGGGACTAGCGACGAACACCGGGGAGCTGTTTTTT	CAISEGGLATNTGELFF
-	TRBV7-9	-	TRBJ1-2	TGTGCCAGCAGCTCCCGAGACAGGCCCGCCTATGGCTACACCTTC	CASSSRDRPAYGYTF
-	TRBV4-1	-	TRBJ1-5	TGCGCCAGCAGCCAGCGGACAGCTAATCAGCCCCAGCATTTT	CASSQRTANQPQHF
-	TRBV4-1	TRBD1	TRBJ2-7	TGCGCCAGCAGCCATCTTTTGGGGACAGGGGTTTTTGAGCAGTACTTC	CASSHLLGTGVFEQYF
once	TRBV5-5	-	TRBJ2-7	TGTGCCAGCAGCCCTACAGGGCCCCCCTACGAGCAGTACTTC	CASSPTGPPYEQYF
-	TRBV19	-	TRBJ1-1	TGTGCCAGTAGTAGGTCAGGGCGGGACACTGAAGCTTTCTTT	CASSRSGRDTEAFF
-	TRBV7-9	TRBD1	TRBJ1-4	TGTGCCAGCAGCTTGCCTACCGGGACAGTAGATGAAAAACTGTTTTTT	CASSLPTGTVDEKLFF
-	TRBV4-2	TRBD1	TRBJ2-1	TGTGCCAGCAGAACGGCAGGGGGAATGGCTGAGCAGTTCTTC	CASRTAGGMAEQFF
-	TRBV6-1	TRBD1	TRBJ1-4	TGTGCCAGCGCCGGACAGGGCCTCGGTAATGAAAAACTGTTTTTT	CASAGQGLGNEKLFF
-	TRBV7-2	TRBD1	TRBJ2-6	TGTGCCAGCAGCTCCCGGGACAGGGGCTCTGGGGCCAACGTCCTGACTTTC	CASSSRDRGSGANVLTF
-	TRBV7-2	TRBD1	TRBJ2-2	TGTGCCAGCAGCTTAGCAAGGGGGTCGAGACAGGGAAGGAACACCGGGGAGCTGTTTTTT	CASSLARGSRQGRNTGELFF
-	TRBV30	TRBD1	TRBJ1-4	TGTGCCTGGACCCAGACAGGGGCGGCTGAAAAACTGTTTTTT	CAWTQTGAAEKLFF
-	TRBV12-5	-	TRBJ2-1	TGTGCTAGTGGTTTCCAGGGCACCTACAATGAGCAGTTCTTC	CASGFQGTYNEQFF
-	TRBV28	-	TRBJ2-1	TGTGCCAGCGCATCCTACAATGAGCAGTTCTTC	CASASYNEQFF
-	TRBV4-1	-	TRBJ2-7	TGCGCCAGCAGCCAGGCCGTCGGGACCTCCTACGAGCAGTACTTC	CASSQAVGTSYEQYF
-	TRBV5-6	-	TRBJ1-1	TGTGCCAGCAGCTTGGCGGTATACAGGTTGGCGAGCACTGAAGCTTTCTTT	CASSLAVYRLASTEAFF
-	TRBV27	-	TRBJ1-1	TGTGCCAGCAGTTTATCGATCGGGTACATGAACACTGAAGCTTTCTTT	CASSLSIGYMNTEAFF
-	TRBV6-6	TRBD1	TRBJ2-2	TGTGCCAGCACCATCAGGGGGCACACCGGGGAGCTGTTTTTT	CASTIRGHTGELFF
-	TRBV27	-	TRBJ2-7	TGTGCCAGCAGTTTATCAGCCGGGGAACGTAGCTACGAGCAGTACTTC	CASSLSAGERSYEQYF
-	TRBV13	-	TRBJ2-2	TGTGCCAGCAGCTCCCACACCGGGGAGCTGTTTTTT	CASSSHTGELFF
-	TRBV5-5	-	TRBJ2-7	TGTGCCAGCAGCGCCAGGACAGCTTACGAAGAGCAGTACTTC	CASSARTAYEEQYF
-	TRBV28	-	TRBJ1-2	TGTGCCAGCAGTAGTCCGGGCCAAAAGACCTATGGCTACACCTTC	CASSSPGQKTYGYTF
-	TRBV25-1	-	TRBJ1-1	TGTGCCAGCAGGGGACGGGGGGAGAAGACTGAAGCTTTCTTT	CASRGRGEKTEAFF
-	TRBV7-9	TRBD2	TRBJ2-1	TGTGCCAGCAGCTCCATAGCGGGAGGCAATGAGCAGTTCTTC	CASSSIAGGNEQFF
-	TRBV28	-	TRBJ2-3	TGTGCCAGCACCCCGATCGTCAGGGAAGCGTTTAGCACAGATACGCAGTATTTT	CASTPIVREAFSTDTQYF
-	TRBV14	-	TRBJ2-1	TGTGCCAGCAGCCAAGATAGGCAGGGCAATGAGCAGTTCTTC	CASSQDRQGNEQFF
-	TRBV10-3	-	TRBJ2-1	TGTGCCATCAGCAAAGACAGTTGGGCGGGGTCCAATGAGCAGTTCTTC	CAISKDSWAGSNEQFF
-	TRBV5-1	TRBD2	TRBJ2-7	TGCGCCAGCAGCTCGGGACTAGCGGCCTATATGGGATCCAACGAGCAGTACTTC	CASSSGLAAYMGSNEQYF
-	TRBV11-2	-	TRBJ2-1	TGTGCCAGCAGTCACGGTGGTTTTACCTACAATGAGCAGTTCTTC	CASSHGGFTYNEQFF
-	TRBV19	-	TRBJ1-2	TGTGCCAGTAGTTGGACGGGGGACTATGGCTACACCTTC	CASSWTGDYGYTF
-	TRBV10-3	TRBD2	TRBJ2-7	TGTGCCATCAGTGTCGGGACTAGCGGGACCGGGAGGGACGAGCAGTACTTC	CAISVGTSGTGRDEQYF
-	TRBV9	TRBD2	TRBJ2-3	TGTGCCAGCAGCGTAGCTCGGACTAGCAGTAGCACAGATACGCAGTATTTT	CASSVARTSSSTDTQYF
once	TRBV7-9	-	TRBJ2-7	TGTGCCAGCAGCGGAATTGACGAGCAGTACTTC	CASSGIDEQYF
-	TRBV28	-	TRBJ1-1	TGTGCCACCAGCATGGGGGAGAACACTGAAGCTTTCTTT	CATSMGENTEAFF
-	TRBV9	-	TRBJ2-6	TGTGCCAGCAGCGTAGGGAGGACTGGGGCCAACGTCCTGACTTTC	CASSVGRTGANVLTF
-	TRBV4-1	TRBD2	TRBJ2-7	TGCGCCAGCAGCCAAGAAGTGAAGCTAGCGGCCTACGAGCAGTACTTC	CASSQEVKLAAYEQYF
few	TRBV5-5	-	TRBJ1-5	TGTGCCAGCAGCGGGCACAGGGATTATAGCAATCAGCCCCAGCATTTT	CASSGHRDYSNQPQHF
few	TRBV5-4	-	TRBJ1-1	TGTGCCAGCAGCTTGGGGGGAAGGACTGAAGCTTTCTTT	CASSLGGRTEAFF
-	TRBV6-6	-	TRBJ2-2	TGTGCCAGCAGCAGGGGGCGGGGGTCCGGGGAGCTGTTTTTT	CASSRGRGSGELFF
-	TRBV28	TRBD1	TRBJ2-7	TGTGCCAGCAGTTTCGGGACAGACGACTACGAGCAGTACTTC	CASSFGTDDYEQYF
once	TRBV27	TRBD1	TRBJ1-5	TGTGCCAGCAGCCCTGGCGGGACAGCCTATCAGCCCCAGCATTTT	CASSPGGTAYQPQHF
-	TRBV10-3	TRBD1	TRBJ2-2	TGTGCCAGTACAGGGGGTAGCGGGGAGCTGTTTTTT	CASTGGSGELFF
-	TRBV7-8	TRBD1	TRBJ1-2	TGTGCCAGCAGTTCGTCCGGGACAGTCTATGGCTACACCTTC	CASSSSGTVYGYTF
-	TRBV10-1	-	TRBJ2-3	TGCGCCAGCAGAACTCCGTTTAGCGCAGATACGCAGTATTTT	CASRTPFSADTQYF
-	TRBV7-9	-	TRBJ2-7	TGTGCCAGCAGCTCCTGGACAAGCTCCTACGAGCAGTACTTC	CASSSWTSSYEQYF
-	TRBV5-4	TRBD1	TRBJ2-3	TGTGCCAGCTCCGGGACAGGCACAGATACGCAGTATTTT	CASSGTGTDTQYF
few	TRBV28	-	TRBJ1-5	TGTGCCAGCAACGCCGCCAGGGAAGGTGGTCAGCCCCAGCATTTT	CASNAAREGGQPQHF
-	TRBV14	TRBD1	TRBJ1-1	TGTGCCAGCAGCCAAGATATAGGACAGGGCGGGAACACTGAAGCTTTCTTT	CASSQDIGQGGNTEAFF
-	TRBV7-9	TRBD1	TRBJ2-7	TGTGCCAGCAGCTTGACAGGGCCAGCCTACGAGCAGTACTTC	CASSLTGPAYEQYF
once	TRBV29-1	TRBD2	TRBJ2-1	TGCAGCGTTGAGGGACTAGCGGGGCACAATGAGCAGTTCTTC	CSVEGLAGHNEQFF
few	TRBV4-1	TRBD1	TRBJ1-1	TGCGCCAGCAGCCTACAGGGGGGAAGAGCTTTCTTT	CASSLQGGRAFF
-	TRBV6-1	TRBD2	TRBJ2-1	TGTGCCAGCAGTGAATTTGTATTTCTAGCGGGGGACCAGGACAATGAGCAGTTCTTC	CASSEFVFLAGDQDNEQFF
-	TRBV10-3	-	TRBJ1-5	TGTGCCATCAGTGAGGGGGGTTCCCCTAGCAATCAGCCCCAGCATTTT	CAISEGGSPSNQPQHF